Given below is one T cell receptor (beta chain) in context. This entry belongs to a study of Ad26.COV2.S vaccination and SARS-CoV-2 variants. As for the study in general: Enrolled in COV1001, the donor was in the Ad26.COV2.S trial arm, which received the vaccine.

CDR1 is SGHRS, CDR2 YFSETQ, per germline. The CDR3 contains 15 residues. Trimming left V 4 bases short and J 7 bases short, with 20 bases between. The treatment: some 20 received Ad26.COV2.S at low or high dose, single or two shots; roughly five received placebo; per-sample allocation not given. The samples date from day 63 after the first vaccine or placebo injection. Its platform was an Ad26 vector, and its expressed antigen was Wuhan-strain SARS-CoV-2 spike. The method was immunoSEQ multiplex PCR; TCRdb's version includes in-frame clones alone and lacks a portion of them. This table has about 400,000 clones, more than 85% appearing once.

The source material was peripheral blood, sampled in a trial of Ad26.COV2.S vaccine versus placebo. This TCR derives from a person aged 18-60 years who received the Ad26.COV2.S COVID-19 vaccine or a placebo. The gene calls are TRBV5-1 and TRBJ2-5, with D hard to call. Written as DNA, the CDR3 is TGCGCCAGCAGCCTTGGAGATAGGGCTACCGGGACCCAGTACTTC. Its protein product is CASSLGDRATGTQYF.